This T cell receptor beta chain appears in the sequencing data of a study of blood T cell repertoires in COVID-19. For the study at large: Specimens from acute and convalescent COVID-19 originated in the United States, Italy and Spain.

Profiled with immunoSEQ multiplex PCR; TCRdb holds only in-frame clones, not every one. The repertoire holds roughly 300,000 clones, with approximately 84% as singletons. Germline V lookup: CDR1 SGHRS, CDR2 YFSETQ. This CDR3 spans 15 amino acids. V was pared by 0 bases and J by 0 bases, with 7 bases between. One Seattle source followed patients from active infection through their disease course. This receptor was obtained from a human donor with COVID-19, enrolled during active disease. The donor label of this sample is uncertain. The chain has TRBV5-1 and TRBJ2-1; tentative D call: TRBD2 (6 bases). The sequenced sample consisted of peripheral blood. This CDR3 is CASSLDGSSYNEQFF. The CDR3 bases are TGCGCCAGCAGCTTGGACGGGAGCTCCTACAATGAGCAGTTCTTC. Using reference TRBV5-1 and TRBJ2-1 for the parts outside the CDR3, the full variable domain is KAGVTQTPRYLIKTRGQQVTLSCSPISGHRSVSWYQQTPGQGLQFLFEYFSETQRNKGNFPGRFSGRQFSNSRSEMNVSTLELGDSALYLCASSLDGSSYNEQFFGPGTRLTVL.